The rows below give T cell receptor beta chains drawn from one sample of a study of T-cell memory formation after mild COVID-19. TCRdb passed the 5' RACE reads through MiXCR, listing each CDR3 protein once. The repertoire holds 400,000 or so distinct CDR3 sequences, with 15% to 25% as singletons. The sequenced sample consisted of PBMCs or a T cell subset sorted from them (not recorded which). These receptors all stem from an adult woman who had mild COVID-19 (a few samples of this study predate the infection). Cell type and time point are not known. Each CDR3 is given with its conserved first and last residue. The D gene is left open where the match is weak. Clone size is stated in some rows and not others, as once, few, many or a class when expanded.

abundance	v_gene	j_gene	d_gene	CDR3aa	CDR3nt
NA	TRBV3-1	TRBJ2-1	TRBD2	CASSQVVGTSGNNEQFF	TGTGCCAGCAGCCAAGTAGTCGGGACTAGCGGGAACAATGAGCAGTTCTTC
NA	TRBV18	TRBJ1-2	NA	CASSLKDPWQDYGYTF	TGTGCCAGCTCACTTAAAGACCCGTGGCAGGACTATGGCTACACCTTC
NA	TRBV20-1	TRBJ1-6	TRBD1	CSAREGRGLSPLHF	TGCAGTGCTAGAGAAGGCAGGGGGCTTTCACCCCTCCACTTT
few	TRBV12-3/TRBV12-4	TRBJ2-5	NA	CASSLDYGKSKETQYF	TGTGCCAGCAGTTTAGATTACGGGAAGTCGAAAGAGACCCAGTACTTC
NA	TRBV12-3/TRBV12-4	TRBJ2-7	NA	CASSGLSYEQYF	TGTGCCAGCAGCGGACTCTCCTACGAGCAGTACTTC
few	TRBV30	TRBJ2-3	TRBD2	CAWSALPAGGRTDTQYF	TGTGCCTGGAGTGCCCTTCCAGCGGGAGGGCGGACAGATACGCAGTATTTT
NA	TRBV2	TRBJ2-4	TRBD2	CASSAGGNKNIQYF	TGTGCCAGCAGTGCGGGAGGAAATAAAAACATTCAGTACTTC
few	TRBV29-1	TRBJ1-1	TRBD1	CSVMTGLNTEAFF	TGCAGCGTGATGACAGGGCTGAACACTGAAGCTTTCTTT
few	TRBV7-2	TRBJ2-3	NA	CASIRGGAKDTQYF	TGTGCCAGCATTCGCGGAGGGGCGAAAGATACGCAGTATTTT
few	TRBV9	TRBJ2-2	NA	CASSVDVFTVAGELFF	TGTGCCAGCAGCGTAGACGTGTTCACAGTCGCCGGGGAGCTGTTTTTT
few	TRBV30	TRBJ2-1	NA	CAWSEQARTWNEQFF	TGTGCCTGGAGTGAACAGGCACGTACCTGGAATGAGCAGTTCTTC
NA	TRBV20-1	TRBJ1-6	NA	CSARVLTSHDTPLHF	TGCAGTGCGCGGGTCCTCACTAGTCACGACACACCCCTCCACTTT
NA	TRBV4-3	TRBJ2-7	NA	CASSQESIRTYEQYF	TGCGCCAGCAGCCAAGAGTCAATACGGACCTACGAGCAGTACTTC
many	TRBV5-1	TRBJ2-7	NA	CASSITGTNYEQYF	TGCGCCAGCAGCATTACCGGGACAAACTACGAGCAGTACTTC
few	TRBV7-9	TRBJ2-5	NA	CASSTDRKQYF	TGTGCCAGCAGCACCGACAGGAAACAGTACTTC
NA	TRBV11-2	TRBJ1-5	TRBD1	CASSSLTGRDGDQPQHF	TGTGCCAGCAGCTCACTGACAGGGAGGGATGGGGATCAGCCCCAGCATTTT
NA	TRBV12-3/TRBV12-4	TRBJ2-3	NA	CASSFDWNTDTQYF	TGTGCCAGCAGTTTTGATTGGAACACAGATACGCAGTATTTT
NA	TRBV7-2	TRBJ2-7	TRBD2	CASSLDIAGVSYEQYF	TGTGCCAGCAGCTTAGATATCGCGGGAGTATCCTACGAGCAGTACTTC